Listed here are 8 T cell receptor beta chains from one sample, sequenced in a study of T cells in Graves' hyperthyroidism and ophthalmopathy. The TCR beta CDR3 regions underwent amplification using RNA transcripts as the source. Primed by the HTBI set, a first-round RT-PCR was run on the TCR CDR3. In TCRdb, the multiplex PCR reads were re-called with MiXCR into one record per CDR3 protein. The sample lists over 700,000 distinct CDR3 sequences; roughly 32% were seen once. Sequencing was carried out using blood. These receptors were collected from a woman aged 40-49 years with Graves' hyperthyroidism.

The gene calls are TRBV4-3 and TRBJ2-7; 12 nucleotides match TRBD2. Germline V gene lookup returns CDR1 LGHNA and CDR2 YSLEER. V trimming: 1 base; J trimming: 0 bases; junction bases outside the gene matches: 1. The CDR3 runs to 16 residues. CDR3 amino acids: CASSQGTSGDSYEQYF. CDR3 in DNA: TGCGCCAGCAGCCAAGGGACTAGCGGGGACTCCTACGAGCAGTACTTC.

The rearrangement joins TRBV7-9 to TRBJ1-1; no clear D. CDR1 and CDR2 (germline): SEHNR, FQNEAQ (reference sequence). The V end lost 7 bases, the J end lost 0 bases, and 9 bases lay between the germline ends. The CDR3 totals 13 residues. CDR3 nucleotide sequence: TGTGCCAGCAACTTCGGGATGAACACTGAAGCTTTCTTT. This translates into CASNFGMNTEAFF. The entire variable domain, with the rest obtained from reference TRBV7-9 and TRBJ1-1, is as follows: DTGVSQNPRHKITKRGQNVTFRCDPISEHNRLYWYRQTLGQGPEFLTYFQNEAQLEKSRLLSDRFSAERPKGSFSTLEIQRTEQGDSAMYLCASNFGMNTEAFFGQGTRLTVV.

This clonotype showed up many times. The rearrangement uses TRBV19 and TRBJ1-2; D remains unclear. V lost 3 bases and J 4 bases, leaving 12 bases between the germline ends. The CDR3 runs to 14 residues. Germline CDR1 reads LNHDA; CDR2 reads SQIVND (reference sequence). The CDR3 region is CASSIPTSFYGYTF. As DNA, the CDR3 is TGTGCCAGTAGTATTCCAACGTCTTTCTATGGCTACACCTTC. The entire variable domain, with the rest obtained from reference TRBV19 and TRBJ1-2, is as follows: DGGITQSPKYLFRKEGQNVTLSCEQNLNHDAMYWYRQDPGQGLRLIYYSQIVNDFQKGDIAEGYSVSREKKESFPLTVTSAQKNPTAFYLCASSIPTSFYGYTFGSGTRLTVV.

The V gene is TRBV6-2 or TRBV6-3, the J gene TRBJ1-2; D gene uncertain. The germline CDR1 and CDR2 sequences are MNHEY and SVGEGT. This CDR3 has 13 residues. The V end was cut by 9 bases, the J end by 4 bases, with 15 bases between. CDR3 DNA sequence: TGTGCCAGTGAACCGGCTGGGAGCTATGGCTACACCTTC. Translated: CASEPAGSYGYTF.

About this clonotype itself: The junction departs from the called germline gene at one end, perhaps through a read error. The rearrangement links TRBV4-3 to TRBJ1-5, with a weak D call TRBD1 (5 bases). There are 13 residues in the CDR3. The germline V gene has CDR1 LGHNA and CDR2 YSLEER. CDR3 DNA sequence: TGCGCCAGCAGCCAAGGAATAGGGGACCCCCGGCATTTT. As protein: CASSQGIGDPRHF.

The J gene is TRBJ1-2, the V gene TRBV2, with 7 bases fitting TRBD1. The trim removed 8 bases at V and 2 bases at J, leaving 11 bases unmatched. The CDR3 is 15 amino acids. The germline gives CDR1 SNHLY, CDR2 FYNNEI. CDR3 loop: CASSPPRDRNYGYTF. The CDR3 bases are TGTGCCAGCTCACCACCGCGGGACAGAAACTATGGCTACACCTTC.

This clonotype came up many times. The J gene is TRBJ1-1, the V gene TRBV29-1; the D is unclear. The ends were cut back, 8 bases at V and 2 bases at J, with 12 bases in the middle. Germline V gives CDR1 SQVTM, CDR2 ANQGSEA. This CDR3 has 12 residues. CDR3 region: CSTQTGNTEAFF. In DNA, the CDR3 is TGCAGCACCCAGACCGGTAACACTGAAGCTTTCTTT.

A word on this clonotype: A clone one base away is much larger, so this may be a read error. The chain carries TRBV9 and TRBJ2-7; 7 bases match TRBD2. The CDR3 covers 12 residues. V lost 4 bases, J lost 3 bases, and 1 base stayed unmatched. Germline V gives CDR1 SGDLS, CDR2 YYNGEE. CDR3 DNA sequence: TGTGCCAGCAGCTGGGACTACTACGAGCAGTACTTC. As protein: CASSWDYYEQYF.